This T cell receptor beta chain stems from a study of cytomegalovirus exposure and HLA in healthy donors. Study-level information: An analysis done earlier identified 117 million unique TCR beta sequences from roughly 190 million T cells.

In the case of this clone: Antigen specificity is unknown.

Germline CDR1 is LGHNT and CDR2 is FRNRAP. This CDR3 is 14 amino acids long. V lost 7 bases, J lost 11 bases, and 10 bases stayed unmatched. The study's findings and limits: As immune exposure information, only CMV serostatus was available. When presence/absence was analysed, sequencing depth was taken to be roughly uniform across donors. Later work found that TCR association rates differed between HLA loci; DRB1 had the most and HLA-C the fewest.

The study ran its PCR with 60 Vbeta and 13 Jbeta primers. Profiling relied on immunoSEQ multiplex PCR, and the TCRdb table lists in-frame clones only, not all of them. The table has approximately 180,000 clones, over 60% seen once; the top ten hold around 1%. This receptor was obtained from a middle-aged woman in good health and CMV-seronegative. Sequencing was done on a sample of PBMCs. The chain carries TRBV12-5 and TRBJ1-4; TRBD1 aligns across 10 bases. CDR3 sequence (DNA): TGTGCTAGTGTTCCGGGACAGGGGATGGAGAAACTGTTTTTT. It specifies CASVPGQGMEKLFF.